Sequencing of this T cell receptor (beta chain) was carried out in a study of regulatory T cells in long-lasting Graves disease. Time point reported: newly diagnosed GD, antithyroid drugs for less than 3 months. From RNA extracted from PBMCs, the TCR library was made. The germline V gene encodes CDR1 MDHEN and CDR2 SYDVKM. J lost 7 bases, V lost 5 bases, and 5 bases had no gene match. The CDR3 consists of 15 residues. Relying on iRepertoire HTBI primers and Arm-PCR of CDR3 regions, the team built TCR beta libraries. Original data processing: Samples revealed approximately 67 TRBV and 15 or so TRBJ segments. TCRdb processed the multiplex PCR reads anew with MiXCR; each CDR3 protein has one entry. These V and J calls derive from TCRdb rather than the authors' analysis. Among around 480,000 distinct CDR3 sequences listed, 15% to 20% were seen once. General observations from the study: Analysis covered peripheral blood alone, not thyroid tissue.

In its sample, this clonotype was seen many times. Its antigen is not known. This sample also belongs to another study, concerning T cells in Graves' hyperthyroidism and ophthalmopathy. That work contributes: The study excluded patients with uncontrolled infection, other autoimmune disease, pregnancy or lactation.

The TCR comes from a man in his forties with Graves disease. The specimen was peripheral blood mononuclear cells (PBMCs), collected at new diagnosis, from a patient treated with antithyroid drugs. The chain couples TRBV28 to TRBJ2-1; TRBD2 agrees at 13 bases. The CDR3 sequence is CASSPLTSGRNEQFF. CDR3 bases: TGTGCCAGCAGTCCTTTGACTAGCGGGAGGAATGAGCAGTTCTTC.